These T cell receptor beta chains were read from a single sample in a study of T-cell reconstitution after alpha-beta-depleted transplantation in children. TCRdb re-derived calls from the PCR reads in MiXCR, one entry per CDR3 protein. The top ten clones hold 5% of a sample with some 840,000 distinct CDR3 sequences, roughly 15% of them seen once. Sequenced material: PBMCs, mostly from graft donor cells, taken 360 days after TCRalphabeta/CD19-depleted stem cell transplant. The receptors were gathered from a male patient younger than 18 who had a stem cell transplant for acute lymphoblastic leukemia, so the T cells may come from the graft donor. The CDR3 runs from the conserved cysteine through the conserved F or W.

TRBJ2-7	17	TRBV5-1	CASSLFGPSSISYEQYF
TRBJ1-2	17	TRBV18	CASSPLEGQGLNYGYTF
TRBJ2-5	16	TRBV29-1	CSVRFPTSAAKETQYF
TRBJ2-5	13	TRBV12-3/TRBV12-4	CASSPPWEETQYF
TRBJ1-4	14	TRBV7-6	CASSPQGLREKLFF
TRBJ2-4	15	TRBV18	CASSEDLVGKNIQYF
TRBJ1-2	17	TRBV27	CASSLSSREGSQNGYTF
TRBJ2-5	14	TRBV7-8	CASVLAQGLFPQYF
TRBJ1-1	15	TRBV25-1	CASSGLGQRNTEAFF
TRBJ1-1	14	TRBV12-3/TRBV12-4	CASSLMEGNTEAFF
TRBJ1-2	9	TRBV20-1	CSARNGYTF